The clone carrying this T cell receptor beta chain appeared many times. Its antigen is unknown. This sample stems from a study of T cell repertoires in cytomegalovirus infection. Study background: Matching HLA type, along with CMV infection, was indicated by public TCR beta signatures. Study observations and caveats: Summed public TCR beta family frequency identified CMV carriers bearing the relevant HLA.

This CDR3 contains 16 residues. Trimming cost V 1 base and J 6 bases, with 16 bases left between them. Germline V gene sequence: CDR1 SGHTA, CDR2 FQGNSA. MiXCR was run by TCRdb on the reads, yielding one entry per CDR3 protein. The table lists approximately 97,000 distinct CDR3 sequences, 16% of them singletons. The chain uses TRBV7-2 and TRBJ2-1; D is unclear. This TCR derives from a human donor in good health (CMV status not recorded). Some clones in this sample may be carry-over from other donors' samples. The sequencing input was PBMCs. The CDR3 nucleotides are TGTGCCAGCAGCTTAGAATTTTCAGCCACCCGCAATGAGCAGTTCTTC. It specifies CASSLEFSATRNEQFF.